The entry below gives a single T cell receptor (beta chain) sequence along with its context. As yet, its antigen is unknown. This sample was included in a study of blood T cell dynamics during melanoma immunotherapy. Study information: Standard first-line treatment here was pembrolizumab or nivolumab plus ipilimumab in metastatic melanoma.

Notes on the study in general: Whether repertoire-driving clones were melanoma-specific could not be determined.

The germline gives CDR1 SGHRS, CDR2 YFSETQ. CDR3 length: 16 amino acids. Trimming removed 5 bases at V and 8 bases at J, with 23 bases between. Each bulk PBMC sample had roughly 350 ng DNA loaded. The assay was immunoSEQ multiplex PCR, and TCRdb's table has in-frame clones only and misses some. Among some 11,000 clones listed, roughly 86% were seen once. Time point noted: pre-treatment baseline. Apart from two fast progressors, RECIST 1.1 response was judged 12 weeks post-infusion. The rearrangement links TRBV5-1 to TRBJ2-4; possible D gene TRBD2, 7 bases. This TCR derives from a human donor with melanoma. The sample was blood, taken from a patient treated with checkpoint blockade. CDR3 in DNA: TGCGCCAGCAGTAACGATGGCGGGGGCGCAGGGGACATTCAGTACTTC. Its translation: CASSNDGGGAGDIQYF.